Sequencing of this T cell receptor beta chain was carried out in a study of T cell clones after liver transplantation. Measured with immunoSEQ multiplex PCR; TCRdb has only the in-frame clones, and not every one. The table records approximately 18,000 clones, 75% to 90% of them present only once. CDR1 is LNHDA, CDR2 SQIVND, per germline (reference sequence). Trimming shortened V by 1 base and J by 0 bases, and 13 bases separated the two germline ends. The CDR3 is 17 amino acids. The chain employs TRBV19 and TRBJ1-3; D gene unclear. The sample here was CD8+ T cells from blood, taken 45 to 46 months after liver transplant. The source is a human patient who received a liver transplant. Some T cells may be graft donor cells. The CDR3: CASSIALRRISGNTIYF. For the CDR3, the DNA is TGTGCCAGTAGTATAGCACTAAGACGGATCTCTGGAAACACCATATATTTT. The whole variable domain, filled in from reference TRBV19 and TRBJ1-3, reads DGGITQSPKYLFRKEGQNVTLSCEQNLNHDAMYWYRQDPGQGLRLIYYSQIVNDFQKGDIAEGYSVSREKKESFPLTVTSAQKNPTAFYLCASSIALRRISGNTIYFGEGSWLTVV.